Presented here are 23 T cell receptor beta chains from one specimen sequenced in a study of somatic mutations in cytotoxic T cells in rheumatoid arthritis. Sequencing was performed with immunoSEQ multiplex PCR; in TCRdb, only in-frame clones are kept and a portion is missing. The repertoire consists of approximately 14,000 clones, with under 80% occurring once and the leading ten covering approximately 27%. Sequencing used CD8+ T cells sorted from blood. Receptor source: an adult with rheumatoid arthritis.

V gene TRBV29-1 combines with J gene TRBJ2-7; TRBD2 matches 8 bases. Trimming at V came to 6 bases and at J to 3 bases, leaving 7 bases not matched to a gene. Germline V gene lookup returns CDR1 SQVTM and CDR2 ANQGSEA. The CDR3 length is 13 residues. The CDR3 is CSVTVAGSYEQYF. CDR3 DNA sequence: TGCAGCGTCACAGTAGCGGGGAGCTACGAGCAGTACTTC.

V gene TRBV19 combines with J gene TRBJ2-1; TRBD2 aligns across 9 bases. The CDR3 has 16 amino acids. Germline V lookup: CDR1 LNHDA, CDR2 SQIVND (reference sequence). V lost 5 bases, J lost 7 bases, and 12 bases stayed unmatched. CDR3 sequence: CASSLRRGGRENEQFF. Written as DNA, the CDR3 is TGTGCCAGTAGTCTCAGGCGGGGGGGCCGTGAAAATGAGCAGTTCTTC.

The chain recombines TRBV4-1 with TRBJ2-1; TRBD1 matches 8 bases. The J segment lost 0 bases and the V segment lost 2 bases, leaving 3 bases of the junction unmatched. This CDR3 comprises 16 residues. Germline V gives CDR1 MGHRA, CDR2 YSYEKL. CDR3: CASSQPDRGSYNEQFF. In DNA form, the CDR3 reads TGCGCCAGCAGCCAACCAGACAGGGGCTCCTACAATGAGCAGTTCTTC.

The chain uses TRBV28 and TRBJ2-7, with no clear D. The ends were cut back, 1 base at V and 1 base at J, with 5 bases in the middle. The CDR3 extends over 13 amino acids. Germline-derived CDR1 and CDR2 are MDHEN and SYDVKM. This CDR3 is CASSLLISYEQYF. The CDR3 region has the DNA TGTGCCAGCAGTTTATTGATATCCTACGAGCAGTACTTC.

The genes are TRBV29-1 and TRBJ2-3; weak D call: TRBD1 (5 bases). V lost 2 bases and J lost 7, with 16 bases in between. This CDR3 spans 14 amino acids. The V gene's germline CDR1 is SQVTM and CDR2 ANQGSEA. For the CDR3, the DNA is TGCAGCGTTGAAAAGGGGAACCACAGATATACGCAGTATTTT. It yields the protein CSVEKGNHRYTQYF.

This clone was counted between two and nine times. The CDR3 DNA reads TGTGCCAGCAGGGCCCTGGCCGGGAGCTACTACGAGCAGTACTTC. Its translation: CASRALAGSYYEQYF. This chain links TRBV2 with TRBJ2-7; D might be TRBD2 (6 bases). Between the trimmed V and J ends, which lost 6 bases and 3 bases, there was a span of 18 bases. The CDR3 covers 15 residues. Germline V gene lookup returns CDR1 SNHLY and CDR2 FYNNEI.

CDR3 nucleotide sequence: TGTGCCAGCAGCCTATCAGGGGGCTACGAGCAGTACTTC. Protein product: CASSLSGGYEQYF. The chain uses TRBV5-5 and TRBJ2-7, with 7 nucleotides matching TRBD1. The trim removed 4 bases at V and 3 bases at J, leaving 4 bases unmatched. The germline CDR1 and CDR2 sequences are SGHKS and YYEKEE (reference sequence). The CDR3 is made up of 13 amino acids. The full variable domain, completed using reference TRBV5-5 and TRBJ2-7, is DAGVTQSPTHLIKTRGQQVTLRCSPISGHKSVSWYQQVLGQGPQFIFQYYEKEERGRGNFPDRFSARQFPNYSSELNVNALLLGDSALYLCASSLSGGYEQYFGPGTRLTVT.

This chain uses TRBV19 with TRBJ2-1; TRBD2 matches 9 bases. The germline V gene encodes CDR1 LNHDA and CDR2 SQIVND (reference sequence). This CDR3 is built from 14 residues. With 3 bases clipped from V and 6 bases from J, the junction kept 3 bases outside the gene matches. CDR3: CASSMAGGPNEQFF. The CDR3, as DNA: TGTGCCAGTAGTATGGCGGGGGGGCCCAATGAGCAGTTCTTC.

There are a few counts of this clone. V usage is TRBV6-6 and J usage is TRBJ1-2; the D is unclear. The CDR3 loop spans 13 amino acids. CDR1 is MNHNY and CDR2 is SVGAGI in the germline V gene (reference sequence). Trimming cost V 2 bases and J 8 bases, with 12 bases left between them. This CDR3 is CASSYVQTSGYTF. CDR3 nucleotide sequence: TGTGCCAGCAGTTACGTCCAAACGTCCGGCTACACCTTC.

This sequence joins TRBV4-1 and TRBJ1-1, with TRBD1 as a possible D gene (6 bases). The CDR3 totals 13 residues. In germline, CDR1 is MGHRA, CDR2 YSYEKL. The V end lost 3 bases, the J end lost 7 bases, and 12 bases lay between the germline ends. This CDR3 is CASSHLQGDEAFF. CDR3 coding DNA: TGCGCCAGCAGCCACCTACAGGGAGATGAAGCTTTCTTT.

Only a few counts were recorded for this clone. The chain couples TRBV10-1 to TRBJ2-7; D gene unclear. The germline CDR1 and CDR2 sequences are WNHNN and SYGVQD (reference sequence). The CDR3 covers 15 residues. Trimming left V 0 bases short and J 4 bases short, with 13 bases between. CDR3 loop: CASSESISSIYEQYF. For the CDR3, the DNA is TGCGCCAGCAGTGAGTCGATTAGCAGCATTTACGAGCAGTACTTC.

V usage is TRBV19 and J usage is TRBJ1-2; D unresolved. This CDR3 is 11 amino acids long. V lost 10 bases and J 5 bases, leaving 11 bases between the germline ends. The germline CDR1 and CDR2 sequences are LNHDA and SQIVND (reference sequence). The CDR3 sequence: CATNSGYGYTF. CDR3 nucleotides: TGTGCCACCAATTCGGGGTATGGCTACACCTTC.

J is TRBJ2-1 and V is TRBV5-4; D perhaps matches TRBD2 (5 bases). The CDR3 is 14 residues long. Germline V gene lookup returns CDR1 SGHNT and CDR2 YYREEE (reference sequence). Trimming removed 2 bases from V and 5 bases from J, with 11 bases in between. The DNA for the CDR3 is TGTGCCAGCAGCTTCCGGGGAGCCCACAATGAGCAGTTCTTC. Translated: CASSFRGAHNEQFF.

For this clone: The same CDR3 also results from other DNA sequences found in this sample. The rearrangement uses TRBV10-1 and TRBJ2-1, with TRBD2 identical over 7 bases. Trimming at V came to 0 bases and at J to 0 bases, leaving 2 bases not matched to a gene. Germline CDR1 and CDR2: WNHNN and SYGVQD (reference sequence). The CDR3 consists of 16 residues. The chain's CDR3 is CASSESTGGSYNEQFF. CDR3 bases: TGCGCCAGCAGTGAGTCTACGGGGGGCTCCTACAATGAGCAGTTCTTC.

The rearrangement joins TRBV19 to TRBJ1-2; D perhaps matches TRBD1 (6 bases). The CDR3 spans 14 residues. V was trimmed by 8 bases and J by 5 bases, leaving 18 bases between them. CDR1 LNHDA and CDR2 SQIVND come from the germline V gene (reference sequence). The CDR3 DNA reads TGTGCCAGTTCCCCTTCAGGGGAAGGATATGGCTACACCTTC. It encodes CASSPSGEGYGYTF.

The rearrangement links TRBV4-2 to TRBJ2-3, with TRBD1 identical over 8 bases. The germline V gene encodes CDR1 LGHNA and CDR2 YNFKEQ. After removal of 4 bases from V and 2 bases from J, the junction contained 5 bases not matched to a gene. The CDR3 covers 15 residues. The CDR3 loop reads CASSPTGAHTDTQYF. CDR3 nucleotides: TGTGCCAGCAGCCCGACAGGGGCCCACACAGATACGCAGTATTTT.

The CDR3 protein is CASSPTGQGNYGYTF. The CDR3 region has the DNA TGTGCCAGCAGCCCTACGGGACAGGGGAACTATGGCTACACCTTC. The rearrangement links TRBV5-6 to TRBJ1-2, with 10 bases that match TRBD1. Germline V gene sequence: CDR1 SGHDT, CDR2 YYEEEE. The CDR3 length is 15 residues. Losses at the gene ends were 4 bases for V and 2 bases for J; bases not matched to a gene: 5.

CDR3 sequence (DNA): TGTGCCAGCAGGGGACAGGGGGTATATTCACCCCTCCACTTT. Its protein product is CASRGQGVYSPLHF. This chain connects TRBV27 to TRBJ1-6, with 11 bases aligning to TRBD1. The CDR3 is 14 amino acids. V trimming: 6 bases; J trimming: 8 bases; junction bases outside the gene matches: 3. Germline CDR1 and CDR2: MNHEY and SMNVEV (reference sequence).

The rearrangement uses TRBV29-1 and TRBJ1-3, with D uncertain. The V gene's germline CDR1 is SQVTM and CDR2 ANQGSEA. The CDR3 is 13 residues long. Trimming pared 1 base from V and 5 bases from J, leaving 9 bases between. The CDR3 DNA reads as TGCAGCGTTGAAGGGGAGGAGAGAAACACCATATATTTT. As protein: CSVEGEERNTIYF.

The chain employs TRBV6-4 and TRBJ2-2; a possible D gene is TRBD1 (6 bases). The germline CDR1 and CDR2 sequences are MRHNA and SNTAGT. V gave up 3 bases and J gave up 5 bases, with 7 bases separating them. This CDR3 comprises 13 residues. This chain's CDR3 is CASSEQGTGELFF. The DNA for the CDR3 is TGTGCCAGCAGTGAGCAGGGGACCGGGGAGCTGTTTTTT.

The CDR3 region is CASNILGEDTQYF. The DNA for the CDR3 is TGTGCCAGCAACATTTTAGGGGAAGATACGCAGTATTTT. V and J are TRBV5-4 and TRBJ2-3, with D possibly being TRBD1 (5 bases). With 6 bases removed from V and 5 bases from J, the gap between germline ends came to 13 bases. CDR1 and CDR2 (germline): SGHNT, YYREEE (reference sequence). The CDR3 covers 13 residues.

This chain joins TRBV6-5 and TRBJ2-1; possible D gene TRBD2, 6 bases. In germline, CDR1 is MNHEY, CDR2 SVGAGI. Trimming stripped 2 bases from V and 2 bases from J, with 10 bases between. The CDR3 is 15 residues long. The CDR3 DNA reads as TGTGCCAGCAGTTACGGAGGGGCACCCTACAATGAGCAGTTCTTC. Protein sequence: CASSYGGAPYNEQFF.

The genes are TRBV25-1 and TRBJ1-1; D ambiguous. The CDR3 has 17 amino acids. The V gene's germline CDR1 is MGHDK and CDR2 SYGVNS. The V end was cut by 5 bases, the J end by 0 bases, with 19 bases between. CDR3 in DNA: TGTGCCAGCAGTCAGAAGGAAATAAATATTATGAACACTGAAGCTTTCTTT. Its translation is CASSQKEINIMNTEAFF. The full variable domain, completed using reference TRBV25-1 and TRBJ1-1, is EADIYQTPRYLVIGTGKKITLECSQTMGHDKMYWYQQDPGMELHLIHYSYGVNSTEKGDLSSESTVSRIRTEHFPLTLESARPSHTSQYLCASSQKEINIMNTEAFFGQGTRLTVV.